This TCR beta chain was observed in a study of immune heterogeneity within non-small cell lung tumors. Whole-study findings and limits: Local T-cell clonality was recorded as moderately but significantly correlated with local tumor mutational burden, with R about 0.32.

Per the germline V gene, CDR1 is SGHAT and CDR2 is FQNNGV. The CDR3 covers 14 residues. V was trimmed by 5 bases and J by 1 base, leaving 11 bases between them. In its sample, this clonotype ranks as medium-sized. Antigen: not known. Each sample used 600 to 700 ng of genomic DNA from bulk tumor tissue. Biopsies, several per primary tumor and spaced far apart, were collected during surgery. Curative surgery was undertaken by patients, who had untreated, newly diagnosed non-small cell lung cancer. TCR beta CDR3 regions came from multiplex PCR with 32 forward V and 13 reverse J primers. TCRdb reanalysed the multiplex PCR reads using MiXCR and keeps one entry per CDR3 protein. Of 20,000 to 25,000 distinct CDR3 sequences listed, 25% to 30% are singletons.

Sequencing was done on a sample of lung tumor tissue. The clonotype was recovered from a middle-aged man with non-small cell lung cancer. The chain is built from TRBV11-2 and TRBJ1-2; no definite D call. DNA of the CDR3: TGTGCCAGCAGCCGAGCCCAGCTTAACTATGGCTACACCTTC. Translating gives CASSRAQLNYGYTF. Full variable domain (missing parts from reference TRBV11-2 and TRBJ1-2): EAGVAQSPRYKIIEKRQSVAFWCNPISGHATLYWYQQILGQGPKLLIQFQNNGVVDDSQLPKDRFSAERLKGVDSTLKIQPAKLEDSAVYLCASSRAQLNYGYTFGSGTRLTVV.